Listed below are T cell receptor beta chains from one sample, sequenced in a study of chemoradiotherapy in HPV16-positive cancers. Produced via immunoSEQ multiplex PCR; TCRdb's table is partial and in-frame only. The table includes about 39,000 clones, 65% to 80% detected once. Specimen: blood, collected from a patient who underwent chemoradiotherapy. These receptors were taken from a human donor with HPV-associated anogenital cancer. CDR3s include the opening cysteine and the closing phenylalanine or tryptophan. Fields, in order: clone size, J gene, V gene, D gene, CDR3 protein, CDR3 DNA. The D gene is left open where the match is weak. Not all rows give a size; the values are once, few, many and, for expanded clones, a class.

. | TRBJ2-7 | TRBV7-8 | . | CASMTGPSHEQYF | TGTGCCAGCATGACAGGCCCTAGCCACGAGCAGTACTTC
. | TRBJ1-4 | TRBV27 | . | CASSPGVVGANEKLFF | TGTGCCAGCAGCCCCGGCGTAGTTGGGGCCAATGAAAAACTGTTTTTT
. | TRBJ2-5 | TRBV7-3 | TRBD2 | CASSLDGGAAQYF | TGTGCCAGCAGCTTGGACGGGGGGGCGGCCCAGTACTTC
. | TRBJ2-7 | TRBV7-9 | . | CASSLYSSRQETYEQYF | TGTGCCAGCAGCTTATACTCCAGCCGGCAGGAGACCTACGAGCAGTACTTC
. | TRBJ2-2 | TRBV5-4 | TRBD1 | CASSLGLDRGTGELFF | TGTGCCAGCAGCTTGGGGCTGGACAGGGGCACCGGGGAGCTGTTTTTT
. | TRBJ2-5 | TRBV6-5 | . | CASRSRDGETQYF | TGTGCCAGCAGATCCCGGGACGGAGAGACCCAGTACTTC
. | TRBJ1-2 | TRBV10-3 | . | CAISAGRTNYGYTF | TGTGCCATCAGTGCCGGGAGAACTAACTATGGCTACACCTTC
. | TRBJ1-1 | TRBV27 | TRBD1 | CASSNRQGDTEAFF | TGTGCCAGCAGTAACCGACAGGGAGACACTGAAGCTTTCTTT
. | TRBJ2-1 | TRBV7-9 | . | CASSPGAAYNEQFF | TGTGCCAGCTCACCCGGGGCAGCCTACAATGAGCAGTTCTTC
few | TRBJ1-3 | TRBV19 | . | CASSIMAGNTIYF | TGTGCCAGTAGTATCATGGCTGGAAACACCATATATTTT
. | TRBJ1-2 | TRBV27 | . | CASSPGPITSNYGYTF | TGTGCCAGCAGTCCCGGACCTATAACTTCTAACTATGGCTACACCTTC
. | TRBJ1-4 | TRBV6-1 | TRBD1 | CASSEPGQGNEKLFF | TGTGCCAGCAGTGAGCCGGGACAGGGTAATGAAAAACTGTTTTTT
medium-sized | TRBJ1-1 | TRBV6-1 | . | CASNPRGQGNTEAFF | TGTGCCAGCAACCCCCGGGGGCAGGGGAACACTGAAGCTTTCTTT
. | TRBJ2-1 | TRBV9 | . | CASSVGRRTDNEQFF | TGTGCCAGCAGCGTGGGAAGGAGAACTGACAATGAGCAGTTCTTC
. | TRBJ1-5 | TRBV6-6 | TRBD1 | CASTRGQGDQPQHF | TGTGCCAGCACCAGGGGACAGGGGGATCAGCCCCAGCATTTT
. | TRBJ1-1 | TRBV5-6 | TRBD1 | CASSYIGLTGPESAFF | TGTGCCAGCAGCTATATAGGGCTGACAGGGCCCGAATCAGCTTTCTTT
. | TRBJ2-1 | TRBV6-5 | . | CASSGGTGSYNEQFF | TGTGCCAGCAGCGGCGGGACGGGAAGTTACAATGAGCAGTTCTTC
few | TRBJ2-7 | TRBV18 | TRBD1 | CASSKEQGVPYEQYF | TGTGCCAGCTCAAAAGAGCAGGGGGTCCCCTACGAGCAGTACTTC
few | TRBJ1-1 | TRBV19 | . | CASRSGGNTEAFF | TGTGCCAGTAGGTCTGGTGGGAACACTGAAGCTTTCTTT
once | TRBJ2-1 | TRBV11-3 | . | CASSPPLEVRNEQFF | TGTGCCAGCAGCCCGCCACTAGAGGTCCGCAATGAGCAGTTCTTC
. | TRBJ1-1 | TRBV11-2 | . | CASSLGPGAPAFAEAFF | TGTGCCAGCAGCTTGGGGCCAGGGGCCCCGGCATTCGCTGAAGCTTTCTTT
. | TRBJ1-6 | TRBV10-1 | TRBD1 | CASRLVSQGAPSSYNSPLHF | TGCGCCAGCAGACTCGTTTCACAGGGGGCTCCGAGCTCCTATAATTCACCCCTCCACTTT
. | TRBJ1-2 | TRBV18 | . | CASSPTSRDGYTF | TGTGCCAGCTCACCTACAAGCCGGGATGGCTACACCTTC
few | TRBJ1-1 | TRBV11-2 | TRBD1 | CASSLSTGGGNTEAFF | TGTGCCAGCAGCTTAAGCACAGGGGGCGGGAACACTGAAGCTTTCTTT
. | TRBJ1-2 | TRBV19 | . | CASSFQGGLSSTF | TGTGCCAGTAGTTTCCAGGGTGGGCTTTCTAGCACCTTC
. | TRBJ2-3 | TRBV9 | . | CASSASTVLDTQYF | TGTGCCAGCAGCGCCTCGACAGTCCTAGATACGCAGTATTTT
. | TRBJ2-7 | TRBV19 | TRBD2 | CASSQASGGSYEQYF | TGTGCCAGTAGTCAGGCTAGCGGGGGATCGTACGAGCAGTACTTC